These 21 T cell receptor beta chains were sequenced from one sample in a study of CD8 T cells in ankylosing spondylitis (dated by TCRdb to 2016 to 2017). Library creation used 5' RACE. These reads were obtained on an Illumina HiSeq 2500. The raw public data were reprocessed by TCRdb itself: fastp quality trimming at Q25, MiXCR clonotype calling, in-frame beta chains only. Rows are combined by CDR3 protein, so each entry shows the most common genes and DNA. The sample table holds about 340,000 distinct CDR3 sequences, of which about 15% were seen once. Together, the top ten hold 1.1% of the sample. Sequencing was performed on blood, either unsorted or a sorted T cell fraction (not recorded which). The source is a male donor with ankylosing spondylitis or in good health (not recorded which).

This clonotype was detected only a few times. The chain recombines TRBV7-9 with TRBJ1-1; D gene unclear. V was pared by 2 bases and J by 0 bases, with 7 bases between. This CDR3 spans 14 amino acids. In germline, CDR1 is SEHNR, CDR2 FQNEAQ (reference sequence). The CDR3, as DNA: TGTGCCAGCAGCTTATGGGGTCTGAACACTGAAGCTTTCTTT. Its translation is CASSLWGLNTEAFF.

This clonotype was observed a handful of times. CDR3 nucleotide sequence: TGTGCCATCAACCGAGGGGGACTAGACTACGAGCAGTACTTC. It translates to CAINRGGLDYEQYF. This chain joins TRBV10-3 and TRBJ2-7; 8 positions match TRBD2. Losses at the gene ends were 7 bases for V and 3 bases for J; bases not matched to a gene: 8. This CDR3 has 14 residues. Germline CDR1 ENHRY, CDR2 SYGVKD.

This clonotype was detected a few times. The V and J genes are TRBV11-2 and TRBJ2-7, with 9 nucleotides matching TRBD1. The CDR3 is 14 residues long. Trimming removed 5 bases from V and 4 bases from J; junction bases left unmatched: 6. Germline lookup yields CDR1 SGHAT and CDR2 FQNNGV. CDR3 nucleotide sequence: TGTGCCAGCAGCACAGGGGGCGGAGGATACGAGCAGTACTTC. The encoded protein is CASSTGGGGYEQYF.

This clonotype was counted a few times. The rearrangement uses TRBV15 and TRBJ2-7; the D is unclear. V lost 0 bases and J lost 4, with 16 bases in between. Germline V lookup: CDR1 LNHNV, CDR2 YYDKDF (reference sequence). This CDR3 contains 16 residues. In DNA, the CDR3 is TGTGCCACCAGCAGAGATCCAACCCTACGACCTTACGAGCAGTACTTC. Translation gives CATSRDPTLRPYEQYF.

The sample holds a few counts of this clonotype. The chain is built from TRBV6-1 and TRBJ2-6; tentative D call: TRBD2 (6 bases). Trimming pared 8 bases from V and 4 bases from J, leaving 18 bases between. The V gene's germline CDR1 is MNHNS and CDR2 SASEGT. The CDR3 contains 16 residues. The CDR3 here is CASWEAPGVGANVLTF. CDR3 DNA sequence: TGTGCCAGCTGGGAGGCCCCGGGAGTAGGGGCCAACGTCCTGACTTTC.

This clonotype was counted a few times. This CDR3 is CASSAGGRTGELFF. CDR3 DNA: TGTGCCAGCAGCGCAGGGGGAAGGACCGGGGAGCTGTTTTTT. This rearrangement joins TRBV7-9 to TRBJ2-2; 7 bases align to TRBD1. J was trimmed by 5 bases and V by 5 bases; bases with no gene match: 5. CDR3 length: 14 residues. Germline-derived CDR1 and CDR2 are SEHNR and FQNEAQ (reference sequence).

In its sample, this clonotype was seen a few times. The chain employs TRBV20-1 and TRBJ2-3, with 9 bases identical to TRBD2. With V trimmed by 6 bases and J by 5 bases, 9 bases remained unmatched. The CDR3 covers 14 residues. The germline V gene encodes CDR1 DFQATT and CDR2 SNEGSKA (reference sequence). This CDR3 reads CSADLAGRRDTQYF. The DNA of the CDR3 is TGCAGTGCCGACCTAGCGGGGAGACGAGATACGCAGTATTTT.

This clonotype was seen repeatedly, ten times or more. The chain recombines TRBV5-1 with TRBJ1-1; D call uncertain. CDR1 and CDR2 from the germline V gene are SGHRS and YFSETQ. The V and J ends lost 2 bases and 0 bases respectively, with 5 bases between them. The CDR3 runs to 13 residues. CDR3 protein: CASSFAVNTEAFF. The DNA for the CDR3 is TGCGCCAGCAGCTTCGCGGTGAACACTGAAGCTTTCTTT.

This clonotype was seen a handful of times. The V and J genes are TRBV27 and TRBJ2-7; 9 bases match TRBD2. The CDR3 has 13 residues. The germline gives CDR1 MNHEY, CDR2 SMNVEV (reference sequence). J was trimmed by 5 bases and V by 6 bases; bases with no gene match: 5. The chain's CDR3 is CASSSGTSNEQYF. The CDR3 bases are TGTGCCAGCAGCTCGGGGACTAGCAACGAGCAGTACTTC.

This rearrangement joins TRBV11-2 to TRBJ2-1; D gene unclear. Trimming shortened V by 4 bases and J by 0 bases, and 13 bases separated the two germline ends. The CDR3 contains 16 residues. The V gene's germline CDR1 is SGHAT and CDR2 FQNNGV. CDR3 nucleotide sequence: TGTGCCAGCAGCTCAGACGGCAGGAGCTCCTACAATGAGCAGTTCTTC. Protein sequence: CASSSDGRSSYNEQFF.

This clonotype turned up a few times. J is TRBJ2-3 and V is TRBV20-1; possibly TRBD1 or TRBD2 for D (5 bases each). V lost 1 base to trimming and J lost 4 bases, with 12 bases between them. CDR1 is DFQATT, CDR2 SNEGSKA, per germline (reference sequence). This CDR3 is 14 amino acids long. CDR3 DNA: TGCAGTGCTAGAGCGGGCTTGGGGGCAGATACGCAGTATTTT. It specifies CSARAGLGADTQYF.

The chain combines TRBV10-1 with TRBJ2-3; TRBD1 agrees at 10 bases. The J segment lost 3 bases and the V segment lost 6 bases, leaving 6 bases of the junction unmatched. The CDR3 consists of 15 residues. The germline gives CDR1 WNHNN, CDR2 SYGVQD (reference sequence). This CDR3 reads CASRPGQGETDTQYF. The CDR3 DNA reads as TGCGCCAGCAGACCTGGACAGGGGGAAACAGATACGCAGTATTTT.

This clonotype occurred many times. The chain combines TRBV5-1 with TRBJ1-4; D not certain. Deletions cut 4 bases from V and 5 bases from J, with 15 bases between. CDR1 and CDR2 from the germline V gene are SGHRS and YFSETQ. The CDR3 spans 15 residues. The CDR3 DNA sequence: TGCGCCAGCAGCGTGTCGGCAGGAAGGAATGAAAAACTGTTTTTT. Amino acids: CASSVSAGRNEKLFF. The full variable domain, rest sourced from reference TRBV5-1 and TRBJ1-4, is KAGVTQTPRYLIKTRGQQVTLSCSPISGHRSVSWYQQTPGQGLQFLFEYFSETQRNKGNFPGRFSGRQFSNSRSEMNVSTLELGDSALYLCASSVSAGRNEKLFFGSGTQLSVL.

In its sample, this clonotype was seen many times. The V and J genes are TRBV6-5 and TRBJ2-6, with D hard to call. The CDR3 sequence is 15 residues long. V lost 2 bases, J lost 1 base, and 6 bases lay in between. The germline V gene encodes CDR1 MNHEY and CDR2 SVGAGI. CDR3 protein: CASSYGNSGANVLTF. The CDR3 coding sequence is TGTGCCAGCAGTTACGGGAATTCTGGGGCCAACGTCCTGACTTTC.

In this sample, this clonotype turned up a few times. V and J are TRBV11-1 and TRBJ2-2, with 12 bases aligning to TRBD1. V was pared by 4 bases and J by 1 base, with 10 bases of the junction left unmatched. Germline V gene sequence: CDR1 SGHAT, CDR2 FQDESV (reference sequence). The CDR3 runs 19 residues. CDR3 in DNA: TGTGCCAGCAGCTCTGGGGACAGGGGGCAACGCGGGAACACCGGGGAGCTGTTTTTT. Its protein product is CASSSGDRGQRGNTGELFF.

This clonotype came up a few times. The chain carries TRBV7-9 and TRBJ2-1; D is unresolved. This CDR3 contains 13 residues. Germline CDR1 and CDR2: SEHNR and FQNEAQ (reference sequence). Trimming left V 5 bases short and J 6 bases short, with 11 bases between. Here the CDR3 reads CASSPGSANEQFF. The CDR3 DNA reads TGTGCCAGCAGCCCCGGTAGTGCCAATGAGCAGTTCTTC.

V is TRBV3-1 and J is TRBJ2-7; TRBD2 is a possible D gene (6 bases). The CDR3 runs 14 residues. Trimming took 4 bases from V and 5 from J, leaving 15 bases between them. Per the germline V gene, CDR1 is LGHDT and CDR2 is YNNKEL (reference sequence). DNA of the CDR3: TGTGCCAGCAGCCTCTACCATTCTAGCGACGAGCAGTACTTC. Translation gives CASSLYHSSDEQYF.

The V gene is TRBV3-1, the J gene TRBJ2-4; possible D gene TRBD1, 5 bases. V shed 4 bases and J shed 14 bases, with 18 bases lying between them. The CDR3 length is 13 residues. Germline V gives CDR1 LGHDT, CDR2 YNNKEL (reference sequence). In DNA form, the CDR3 reads TGTGCCAGCAGCCTAGAAGCTCAGGGAAATAAGTACTTC. It translates to CASSLEAQGNKYF.

This clonotype was observed at least ten times. The germline gene is not matched at one end of the junction; a read error may be the cause. The chain combines TRBV5-1 with TRBJ2-7; the D gene is possibly TRBD1 (7 bases). Germline CDR1 is SGHRS and CDR2 is YFSETQ. The CDR3 loop spans 14 amino acids. For the CDR3, the DNA is TGTGCCAGCAGTTTGGGGGCAGGGGGGTACGAGCAGTACTTC. Amino acids: CASSLGAGGYEQYF.

The chain uses TRBV5-1 and TRBJ2-2; D possibly corresponds to TRBD1 (5 bases). V shed 5 bases and J shed 1 base, with 9 bases lying between them. Germline values: CDR1 SGHRS, CDR2 YFSETQ. The CDR3 sequence is 14 residues long. The chain's CDR3 is CASRVGENTGELFF. The DNA of the CDR3 is TGCGCCAGCAGAGTAGGGGAGAACACCGGGGAGCTGTTTTTT.

The chain carries TRBV5-1 and TRBJ2-5; D is perhaps TRBD1 (5 bases). Trimming removed 0 bases at V and 4 bases at J, with 13 bases between. The CDR3 runs 15 residues. CDR1 is SGHRS, CDR2 YFSETQ, per germline. The CDR3 loop reads CASSLGLTGRETQYF. The CDR3 DNA reads as TGCGCCAGCAGCTTGGGGCTCACAGGACGAGAGACCCAGTACTTC. Full variable domain (outside the CDR3, taken from reference TRBV5-1 and TRBJ2-5): KAGVTQTPRYLIKTRGQQVTLSCSPISGHRSVSWYQQTPGQGLQFLFEYFSETQRNKGNFPGRFSGRQFSNSRSEMNVSTLELGDSALYLCASSLGLTGRETQYFGPGTRLLVL.